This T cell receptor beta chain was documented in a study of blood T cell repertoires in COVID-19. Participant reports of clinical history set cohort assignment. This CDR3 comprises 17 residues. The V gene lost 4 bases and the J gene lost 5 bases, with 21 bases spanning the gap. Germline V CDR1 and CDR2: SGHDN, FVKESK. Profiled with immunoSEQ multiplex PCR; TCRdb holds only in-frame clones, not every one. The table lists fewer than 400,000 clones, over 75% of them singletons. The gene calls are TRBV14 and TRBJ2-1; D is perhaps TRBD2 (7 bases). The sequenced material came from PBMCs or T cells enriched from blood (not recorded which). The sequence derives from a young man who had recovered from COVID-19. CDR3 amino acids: CASSRGGFGLRNNEQFF. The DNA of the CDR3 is TGTGCCAGCAGCCGCGGGGGCTTTGGTCTAAGAAACAATGAGCAGTTCTTC.